A single sample is the source of the 18 T cell receptor beta chains below, sequenced in a study of T cell responses to AZD1222 COVID-19 vaccine. Measured with immunoSEQ multiplex PCR; TCRdb has only the in-frame clones, and not every one. The sample consists of under 200,000 clones, 90% of them appearing once. The sample consisted of peripheral blood, taken on day 0 of AZD1222 vaccination. The origin of the receptors is an adult in good health.

The genes are TRBV25-1 and TRBJ2-3; D is possibly TRBD1 (5 bases). The CDR3 consists of 16 residues. The V end lost 1 base, the J end lost 0 bases, and 11 bases lay between the germline ends. The germline CDR1 and CDR2 sequences are MGHDK and SYGVNS. CDR3: CASSESGRVSTDTQYF. CDR3 in DNA: TGTGCCAGCAGTGAATCGGGCAGGGTCAGCACAGATACGCAGTATTTT.

This clone occurred once. The CDR3 protein is CASNPGGGNQPQHF. The DNA of the CDR3 is TGTGCCAGCAACCCCGGGGGAGGCAATCAGCCCCAGCATTTT. The chain employs TRBV28 and TRBJ1-5; tentatively, D is TRBD1 (5 bases). The germline V and J ends were trimmed by 7 bases and 2 bases, with 12 bases remaining between them. The CDR3 contains 14 residues. The germline gives CDR1 MDHEN, CDR2 SYDVKM.

This clone was seen only once. The V call is TRBV29-1, the J call TRBJ2-1; 8 bases map to TRBD2. J gave up 0 bases and V 4 bases, and 5 bases lay outside the gene matches. Looked up from germline, CDR1 is SQVTM and CDR2 is ANQGSEA. The CDR3 sequence is 15 residues long. The CDR3 DNA reads as TGCAGCGTTGGGACTAGCCCTAGCTCCTACAATGAGCAGTTCTTC. Protein sequence: CSVGTSPSSYNEQFF.

This chain joins TRBV6-1 and TRBJ1-2; possible D gene TRBD1, 6 bases. Trimming removed 0 bases from V and 7 bases from J, with 15 bases in between. The CDR3 loop spans 15 amino acids. Germline V gives CDR1 MNHNS, CDR2 SASEGT. DNA for the CDR3: TGTGCCAGCAGTGAAGCTGGTACGGGGGCGTCTGGCTACACCTTC. It translates to CASSEAGTGASGYTF.

V is TRBV5-6 and J is TRBJ2-7; 10 bases align to TRBD2. CDR1 is SGHDT, CDR2 YYEEEE, per germline. The junction had 10 bases not matched to a gene; V was cut back by 5 bases and J by 5 bases. The CDR3 is 15 amino acids. In nucleotides, the CDR3 is TGTGCCAGCAGTCCATACACTAGCGGGGACAACGAGCAGTACTTC. Residues: CASSPYTSGDNEQYF.

The chain has TRBV6-1 and TRBJ2-3; 8 nucleotides line up with TRBD2. The germline CDR1 and CDR2 sequences are MNHNS and SASEGT. V lost 2 bases and J lost 7; bases outside the gene matches: 11. This CDR3 spans 16 amino acids. CDR3 sequence reads: CASSESVGGGIHTQYF. DNA of the CDR3: TGTGCCAGCAGTGAAAGTGTCGGGGGGGGCATACATACGCAGTATTTT.

V is TRBV6-5 and J is TRBJ1-5; D gene uncertain. Germline V gene sequence: CDR1 MNHEY, CDR2 SVGAGI. The CDR3 consists of 11 residues. V gave up 2 bases and J gave up 9 bases, with 5 bases separating them. CDR3 nucleotide sequence: TGTGCCAGCAGTTACGACGGGCCCCAGCATTTT. This gives the protein CASSYDGPQHF.

This chain links TRBV18 with TRBJ1-3; D gene ambiguous. CDR1 and CDR2 from the germline V gene are KGHSH and LQKENI. Between the trimmed V and J ends, which lost 1 base and 0 bases, there was a span of 10 bases. This CDR3 is built from 16 residues. CDR3 amino acids: CASSPLGESSGNTIYF. The DNA of the CDR3 is TGTGCCAGCTCACCACTAGGCGAAAGCTCTGGAAACACCATATATTTT.

The table lists this clone with a count of one. V usage is TRBV19 and J usage is TRBJ1-2, with D possibly being TRBD1 (6 bases). Germline V gene sequence: CDR1 LNHDA, CDR2 SQIVND (reference sequence). This CDR3 has 15 amino acids. The V end lost 3 bases, the J end lost 8 bases, and 19 bases lay between the germline ends. CDR3 loop: CASSIGSVQGKGYTF. CDR3 nucleotides: TGTGCCAGTAGTATTGGCTCGGTACAGGGAAAAGGCTACACCTTC.

Only one count was recorded for this clone. The J gene is TRBJ1-1, the V gene TRBV3-1 (or the pseudogene TRBV3-2); no clear D. Germline V gene sequence: CDR1 LGHDT, CDR2 YNNKEL (reference sequence). Trimming took off 9 bases at V and 1 base at J, with 9 bases between the two ends. CDR3 length equals 12 residues. The CDR3 spells CASRRTNTEAFF. In nucleotides, the CDR3 is TGTGCCAGTAGGAGGACGAACACTGAAGCTTTCTTT.

The chain combines TRBV2 with TRBJ2-5; TRBD2 aligns across 10 bases. V dropped 8 bases and J dropped 5; count of bases not matched to a gene: 14. CDR3 length: 16 amino acids. Germline V gene sequence: CDR1 SNHLY, CDR2 FYNNEI. Here the CDR3 DNA reads TGTGCCAGCTACCTCAGCGGGGGGGCCATCGGGGAGACCCAGTACTTC. Its translation: CASYLSGGAIGETQYF.

The sample holds one count of this clone. The V call is TRBV5-1, the J call TRBJ1-2, with a tentative D call TRBD1 (5 bases). There are 13 residues in the CDR3. The V gene lost 0 bases and the J gene lost 8 bases, with 11 bases spanning the gap. Germline V CDR1 and CDR2: SGHRS, YFSETQ. The CDR3: CASSLGAGAGYTF. The CDR3 bases are TGCGCCAGCAGCTTGGGGGCCGGGGCCGGCTACACCTTC.

V usage is TRBV3-1 (or the pseudogene TRBV3-2) and J usage is TRBJ1-5; 8 bases fit TRBD1. With V trimmed by 0 bases and J by 4 bases, 8 bases remained unmatched. Germline V gives CDR1 LGHDT, CDR2 YNNKEL (reference sequence). The CDR3 consists of 17 residues. The CDR3 coding sequence is TGTGCCAGCAGCCAAGAGGGGGACCAGGGGGCTAATCAGCCCCAGCATTTT. Translated, it gives CASSQEGDQGANQPQHF.

The V and J genes are TRBV7-2 and TRBJ2-5; unclear D gene. The CDR3 totals 13 residues. The V end lost 4 bases, the J end lost 1 base, and 7 bases lay between the germline ends. The germline gives CDR1 SGHTA, CDR2 FQGNSA. The CDR3 here is CASSYRVQETQYF. In DNA, the CDR3 is TGTGCCAGCAGCTATAGGGTCCAAGAGACCCAGTACTTC. The full variable domain, with the rest looked up from reference TRBV7-2 and TRBJ2-5, is GAGVSQSPSNKVTEKGKDVELRCDPISGHTALYWYRQSLGQGLEFLIYFQGNSAPDKSGLPSDRFSAERTGGSVSTLTIQRTQQEDSAVYLCASSYRVQETQYFGPGTRLLVL.

The chain is built from TRBV12-1 and TRBJ1-5. TRBV12-1 is assigned pseudogene status. There are 13 residues in the CDR3. CDR3 sequence reads: CASSFWGDQPQHF. The DNA for the CDR3 is TGTGCCAGCAGCTTTTGGGGGGATCAGCCCCAGCATTTT.

CDR3 bases: TGTGCCACCAGCAGAGAGGGACAGGGGGTAGGAGAGCAGTTCTTC. Protein product: CATSREGQGVGEQFF. J is TRBJ2-1 and V is TRBV15; 11 positions match TRBD1. Germline-derived CDR1 and CDR2 are LNHNV and YYDKDF (reference sequence). The CDR3 has 15 amino acids. V lost 0 bases and J lost 10; bases outside the gene matches: 5.

V usage is TRBV4-1 and J usage is TRBJ1-3; 9 bases are a match to TRBD1. Germline loops: CDR1 MGHRA, CDR2 YSYEKL. J lost 3 bases, V lost 0 bases, and 6 bases had no gene match. CDR3 length: 17 residues. The CDR3 region has the DNA TGCGCCAGCAGCCAAGATCCCCCGGGACAGGGTGGAAACACCATATATTTT. Amino acid sequence: CASSQDPPGQGGNTIYF.

This clone was seen only once. The chain uses TRBV2 and TRBJ1-6; 10 positions agree with TRBD1. Germline CDR1 SNHLY, CDR2 FYNNEI. V trimming: 6 bases; J trimming: 5 bases; junction bases outside the gene matches: 10. The CDR3 runs to 17 residues. The CDR3 DNA reads TGTGCCAGCAGCGGGGACAGGGGTCGACGGGATAATTCACCCCTCCACTTT. The encoded protein is CASSGDRGRRDNSPLHF. The full variable domain, rest sourced from reference TRBV2 and TRBJ1-6, is EPEVTQTPSHQVTQMGQEVILRCVPISNHLYFYWYRQILGQKVEFLVSFYNNEISEKSEIFDDQFSVERPDGSNFTLKIRSTKLEDSAMYFCASSGDRGRRDNSPLHFGNGTRLTVT.